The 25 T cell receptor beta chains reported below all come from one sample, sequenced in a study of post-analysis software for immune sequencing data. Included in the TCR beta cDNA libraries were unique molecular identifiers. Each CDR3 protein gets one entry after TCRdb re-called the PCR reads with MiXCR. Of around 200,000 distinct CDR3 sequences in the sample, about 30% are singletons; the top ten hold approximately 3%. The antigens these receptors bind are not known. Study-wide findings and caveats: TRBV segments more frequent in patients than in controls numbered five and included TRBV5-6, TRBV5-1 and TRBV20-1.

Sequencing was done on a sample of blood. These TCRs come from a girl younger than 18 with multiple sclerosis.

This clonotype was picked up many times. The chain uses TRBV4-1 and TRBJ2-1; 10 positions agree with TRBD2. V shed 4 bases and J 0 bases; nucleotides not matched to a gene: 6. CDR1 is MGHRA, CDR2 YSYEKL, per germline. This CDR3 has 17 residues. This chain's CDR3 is CASSPWTSGSSYNEQFF. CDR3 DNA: TGCGCCAGCAGCCCTTGGACTAGCGGTAGCTCCTACAATGAGCAGTTCTTC.

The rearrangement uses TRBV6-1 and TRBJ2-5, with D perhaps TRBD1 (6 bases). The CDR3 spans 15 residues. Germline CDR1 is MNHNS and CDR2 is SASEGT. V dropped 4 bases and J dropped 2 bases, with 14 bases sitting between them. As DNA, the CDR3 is TGTGCCAGCAGTGCCAGCGGACAGCTTCAAGAGACCCAGTACTTC. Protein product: CASSASGQLQETQYF.

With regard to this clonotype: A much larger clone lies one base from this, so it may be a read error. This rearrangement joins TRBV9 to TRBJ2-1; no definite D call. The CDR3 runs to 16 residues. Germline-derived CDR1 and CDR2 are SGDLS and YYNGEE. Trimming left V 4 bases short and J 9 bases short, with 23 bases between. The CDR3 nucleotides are TGTGCCAGCAGCTCCCAGGTATCGGTCGTAATGGGTGAGCAGTTCTTC. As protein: CASSSQVSVVMGEQFF.

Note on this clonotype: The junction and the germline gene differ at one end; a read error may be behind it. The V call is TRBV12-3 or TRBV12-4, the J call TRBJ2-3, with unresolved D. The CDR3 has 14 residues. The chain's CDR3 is CASSFYFPPDMQYF. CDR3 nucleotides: TGTGCCAGCAGTTTTTACTTTCCACCCGATATGCAGTATTTT.

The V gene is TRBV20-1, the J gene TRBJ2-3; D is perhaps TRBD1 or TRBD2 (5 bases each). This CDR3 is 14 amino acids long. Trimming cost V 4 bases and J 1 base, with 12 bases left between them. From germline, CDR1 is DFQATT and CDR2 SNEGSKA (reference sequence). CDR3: CSAKRGAGTDTQYF. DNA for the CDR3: TGCAGTGCTAAAAGGGGAGCAGGCACAGATACGCAGTATTTT.

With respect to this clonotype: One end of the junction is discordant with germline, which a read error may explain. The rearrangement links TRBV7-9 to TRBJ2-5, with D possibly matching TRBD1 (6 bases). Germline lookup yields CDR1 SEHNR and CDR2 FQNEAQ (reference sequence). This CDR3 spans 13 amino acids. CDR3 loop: CSSSLGQGETQYF. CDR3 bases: TGTTCCAGCAGCTTGGGACAAGGGGAGACCCAGTACTTC.

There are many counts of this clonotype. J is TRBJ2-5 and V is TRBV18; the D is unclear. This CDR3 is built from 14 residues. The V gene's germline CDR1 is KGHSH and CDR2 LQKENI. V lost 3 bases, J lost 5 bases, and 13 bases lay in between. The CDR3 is CASSPQLMGETQYF. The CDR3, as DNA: TGTGCCAGCTCACCCCAACTAATGGGGGAGACCCAGTACTTC.

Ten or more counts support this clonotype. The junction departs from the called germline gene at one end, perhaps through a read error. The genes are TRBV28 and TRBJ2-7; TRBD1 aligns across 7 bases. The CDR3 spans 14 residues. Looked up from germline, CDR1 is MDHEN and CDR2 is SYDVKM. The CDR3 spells CASSLGTASYEQYF. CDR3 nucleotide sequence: TGCGCCAGCAGCCTGGGGACAGCCTCTTACGAGCAGTACTTC.

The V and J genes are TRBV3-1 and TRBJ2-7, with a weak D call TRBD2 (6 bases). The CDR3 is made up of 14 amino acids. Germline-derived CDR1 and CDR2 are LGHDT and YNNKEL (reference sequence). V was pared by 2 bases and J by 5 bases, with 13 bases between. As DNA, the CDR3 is TGTGCCAGCAGCCAACTCTCACTAGCCCACGAGCAGTACTTC. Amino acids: CASSQLSLAHEQYF.

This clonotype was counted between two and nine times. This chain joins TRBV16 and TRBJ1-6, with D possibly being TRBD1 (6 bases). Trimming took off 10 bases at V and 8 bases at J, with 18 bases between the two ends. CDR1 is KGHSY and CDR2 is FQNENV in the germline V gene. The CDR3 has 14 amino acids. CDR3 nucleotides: TGTGCCACCCGGACAGTTCAGGGTGATTCACCCCTCCACTTT. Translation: CATRTVQGDSPLHF.

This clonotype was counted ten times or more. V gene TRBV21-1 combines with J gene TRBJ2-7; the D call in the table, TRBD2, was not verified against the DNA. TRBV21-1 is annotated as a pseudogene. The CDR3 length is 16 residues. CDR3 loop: CASSKGGSGRFNEQYF. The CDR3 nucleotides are TGTGCCAGCAGCAAAGGGGGAAGCGGGAGATTTAACGAGCAGTACTTC.

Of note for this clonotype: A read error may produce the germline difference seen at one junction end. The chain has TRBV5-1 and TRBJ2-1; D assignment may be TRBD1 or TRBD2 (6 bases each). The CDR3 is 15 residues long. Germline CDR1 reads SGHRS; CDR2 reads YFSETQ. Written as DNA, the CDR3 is TGCGCCGGCAGCTTGGGGGCGGGAAGGCGGAATGAGCAGTTCTTC. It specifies CAGSLGAGRRNEQFF.

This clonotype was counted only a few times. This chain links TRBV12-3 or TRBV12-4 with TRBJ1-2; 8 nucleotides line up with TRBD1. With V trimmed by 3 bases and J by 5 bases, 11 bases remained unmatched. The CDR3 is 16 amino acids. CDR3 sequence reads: CASSFGGRTGIYGYTF. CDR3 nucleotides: TGTGCCAGCAGTTTTGGGGGGCGGACAGGGATTTATGGCTACACCTTC.

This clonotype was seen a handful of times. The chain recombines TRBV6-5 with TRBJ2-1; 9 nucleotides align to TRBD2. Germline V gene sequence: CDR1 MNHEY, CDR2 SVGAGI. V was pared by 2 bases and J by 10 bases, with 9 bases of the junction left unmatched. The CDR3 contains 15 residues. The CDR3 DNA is TGTGCCAGCAGTTACGGGACTAGCCCTGTGGGGGAGCAGTTCTTC. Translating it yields CASSYGTSPVGEQFF.

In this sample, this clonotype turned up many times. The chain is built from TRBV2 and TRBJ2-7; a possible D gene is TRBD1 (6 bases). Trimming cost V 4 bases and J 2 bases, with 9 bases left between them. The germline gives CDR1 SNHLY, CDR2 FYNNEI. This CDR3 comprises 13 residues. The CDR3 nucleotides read TGTGCCAGCAGTGGTTCAGGGGCCTACGAGCAGTACTTC. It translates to CASSGSGAYEQYF.

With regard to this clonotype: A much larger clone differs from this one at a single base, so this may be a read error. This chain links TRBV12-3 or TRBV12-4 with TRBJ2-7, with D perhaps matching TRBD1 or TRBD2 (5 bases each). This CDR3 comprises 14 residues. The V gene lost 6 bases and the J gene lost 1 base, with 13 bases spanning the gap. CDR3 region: CASRGTFESYEQYF. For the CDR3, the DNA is TGTGCCAGCAGGGGGACCTTTGAATCCTACGAGCAGTACTTC.

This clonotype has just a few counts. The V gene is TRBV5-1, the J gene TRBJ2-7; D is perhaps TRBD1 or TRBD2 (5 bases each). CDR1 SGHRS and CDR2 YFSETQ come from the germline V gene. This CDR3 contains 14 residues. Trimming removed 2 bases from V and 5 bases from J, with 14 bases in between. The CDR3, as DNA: TGCGCCAGCAGCTTTGACGTCGGGACCCACGAGCAGTACTTC. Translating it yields CASSFDVGTHEQYF.

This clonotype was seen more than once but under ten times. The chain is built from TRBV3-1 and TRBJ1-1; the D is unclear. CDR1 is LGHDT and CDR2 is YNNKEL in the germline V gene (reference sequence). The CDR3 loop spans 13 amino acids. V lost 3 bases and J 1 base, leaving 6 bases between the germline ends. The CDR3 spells CASSHPKNTEAFF. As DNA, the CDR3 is TGTGCCAGCAGCCACCCGAAGAACACTGAAGCTTTCTTT.

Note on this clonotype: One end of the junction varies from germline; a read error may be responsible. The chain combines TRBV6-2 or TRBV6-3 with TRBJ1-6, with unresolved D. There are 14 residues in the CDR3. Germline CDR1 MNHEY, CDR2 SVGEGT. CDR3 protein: CASRIWGDNSPPHF. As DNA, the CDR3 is TGTGCCAGCCGAATCTGGGGAGATAATTCACCCCCCCACTTT.

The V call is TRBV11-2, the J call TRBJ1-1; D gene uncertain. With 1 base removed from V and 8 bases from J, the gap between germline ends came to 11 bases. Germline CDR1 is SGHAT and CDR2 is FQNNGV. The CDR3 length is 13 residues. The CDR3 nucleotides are TGTGCCAGCAGCTTAGTGATGACGGCGGAAGCTTTCTTT. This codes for CASSLVMTAEAFF.

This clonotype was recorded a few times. This chain's CDR3 is CASSYRVTGELFF. CDR3 DNA sequence: TGTGCCAGCAGTTACCGTGTTACCGGGGAGCTGTTTTTT. The chain uses TRBV6-5 and TRBJ2-2, with no clear D. CDR3 length equals 13 residues. Germline loops: CDR1 MNHEY, CDR2 SVGAGI. Trimming took off 2 bases at V and 5 bases at J, with 6 bases between the two ends.

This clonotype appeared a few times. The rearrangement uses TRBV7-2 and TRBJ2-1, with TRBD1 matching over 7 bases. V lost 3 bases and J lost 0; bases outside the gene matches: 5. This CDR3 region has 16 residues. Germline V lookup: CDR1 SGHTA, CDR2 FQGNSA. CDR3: CASSLGDRVSYNEQFF. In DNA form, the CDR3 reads TGTGCCAGCAGCTTGGGAGACAGGGTCTCCTACAATGAGCAGTTCTTC.

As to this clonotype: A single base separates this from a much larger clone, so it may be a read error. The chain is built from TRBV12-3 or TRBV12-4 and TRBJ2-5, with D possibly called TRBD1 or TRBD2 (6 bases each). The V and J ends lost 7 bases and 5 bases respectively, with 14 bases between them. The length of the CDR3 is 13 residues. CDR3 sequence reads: CASTWRGGETQYF. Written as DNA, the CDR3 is TGTGCCAGCACCTGGAGAGGGGGGGAGACCCAGTACTTC.

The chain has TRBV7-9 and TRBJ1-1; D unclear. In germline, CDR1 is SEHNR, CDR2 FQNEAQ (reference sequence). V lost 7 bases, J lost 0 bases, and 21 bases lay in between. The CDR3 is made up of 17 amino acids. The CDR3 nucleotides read TGTGCCAGCACTAGGTATCCCCGTCGTCGGCTGAACACTGAAGCTTTCTTT. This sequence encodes CASTRYPRRRLNTEAFF.

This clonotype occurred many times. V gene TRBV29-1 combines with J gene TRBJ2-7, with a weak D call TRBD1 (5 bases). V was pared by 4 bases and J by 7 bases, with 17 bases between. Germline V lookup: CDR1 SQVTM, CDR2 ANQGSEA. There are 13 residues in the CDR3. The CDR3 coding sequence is TGCAGCGTTGTGGCAGGGCCCAGTGGAGAGCAGTACTTC. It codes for CSVVAGPSGEQYF.